This T cell receptor (beta chain) was observed in a study of a mutant IDH1 vaccine in newly diagnosed glioma (dated by TCRdb to the early 2020s). With respect to the entire study: Patients received eight vaccinations in weeks 1, 3, 5, 7, 11, 15, 19 and 23, corresponding to visits V03 through V10. Vaccination started 4-6 weeks after radiotherapy alone, or was given together with temozolomide cycles in the groups whose treatment included chemotherapy. Of the 25 to 40 treated patients, about 62% were male and about 40% were female, and the mean age was around 40 years. Prior to enrollment, standard therapy consisting of radiotherapy alone, temozolomide alone, or radiochemotherapy with temozolomide had been administered to patients, with the combination being received by most patients. Peripheral blood was drawn at six visits: V03 (baseline), V05, V07, V10, V12 and V13. For exploratory analyses, longitudinal TCRB deep sequencing was carried out in roughly 23 treated patients wherever samples were available.

V trim: 0 bases; J trim: 4 bases; unmatched bases: 5. The CDR1 and CDR2 encoded by the germline V gene (reference sequence) are MNHNY and SVGAGI. The CDR3, cysteine through phenylalanine, is 16 amino acids long. Just the 48-base CDR3 DNA is kept, in frame starting at base 1. The sample's time point label, in plain terms: week 11, during vaccination. A 20-mer mutant IDH1 peptide at 300 micrograms in Montanide made up each vaccine dose, which was injected subcutaneously together with topical imiquimod. Donors had newly diagnosed WHO grade 3 or 4 IDH1-mutant astrocytomas with loss of nuclear ATRX. The samples were drawn from NOA16, a multicentre, single-arm, open-label phase I trial in Germany that tested a mutant IDH1 peptide vaccine in humans for the first time. The DNeasy Blood and Tissue Kit was used to extract genomic DNA from EDTA blood for TCRB sequencing. Overall results and qualifications from the work: Selection of PBMC samples for TCRB deep sequencing was based on availability. Changes in the top peripheral T cell clonotypes picked up by TCRB sequencing did not appear to be linked to pseudoprogression. Vaccine-induced immune responses across multiple MHC alleles were detected in 80% to 95% of patients. The authors stated that sample limitations prevented analyses of patient blood samples from being reproduced.

Libraries were built with the immunoSEQ multiplex PCR assay. The hsTCRB Kit was used according to the manufacturer's protocol to amplify rearranged TCR beta chain sequences. TCRB libraries were sequenced on an Illumina MiSeq. The original methods were these. The kit vendor's proprietary platform handled demultiplexing, trimming and gene mapping. The table comes from immuneACCESS by way of TCRdb, which keeps in-frame sequences with V and J called. Part of the clones is missing from these tables; in studies checked, under half for an unresolved V gene and the rest for unknown reasons. V, J and clone size were drawn from that table, and D and trimming were deduced from the DNA. Counted in this sample were about 21,000 clones; nearly 90% of them appeared once. The ten largest account for around 6% of the sample. Comments on this clone: The antigen it recognizes is unknown. No much larger clonotype is one base removed from it; base qualities were not supplied.

This specimen consisted of PBMCs, obtained from a glioma patient whose treatment included an IDH1 peptide vaccine. The sequence was collected from a woman aged 35 to 49 with glioma. Here the chain combines TRBV6-6 and TRBJ2-3; 9 middle bases align to TRBD2. The DNA is TGTGCCAGCAGTTACTCGATGCGGGGGGGCCCAGATACGCAGTATTTT. It specifies CASSYSMRGGPDTQYF.